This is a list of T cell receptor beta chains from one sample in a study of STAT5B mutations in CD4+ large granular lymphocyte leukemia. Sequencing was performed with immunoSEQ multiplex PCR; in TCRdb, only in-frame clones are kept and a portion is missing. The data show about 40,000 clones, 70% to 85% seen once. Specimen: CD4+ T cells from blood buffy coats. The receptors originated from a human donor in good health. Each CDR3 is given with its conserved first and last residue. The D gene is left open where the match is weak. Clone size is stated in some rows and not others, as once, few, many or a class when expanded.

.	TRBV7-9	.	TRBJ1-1	CASSPAGTTNEAFF	TGTGCCAGCAGCCCAGCAGGGACAACTAATGAAGCTTTCTTT
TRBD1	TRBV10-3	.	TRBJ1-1	CAIKTGTGGGRTEAFF	TGTGCCATCAAAACCGGGACAGGGGGCGGTCGCACTGAAGCTTTCTTT
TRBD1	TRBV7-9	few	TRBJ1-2	CASSFPTGGYGYTF	TGTGCCAGCAGCTTCCCGACAGGGGGCTATGGCTACACCTTC
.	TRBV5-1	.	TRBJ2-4	CASSSGGGYNIQYF	TGCGCCAGCAGCTCCGGAGGAGGGTACAACATTCAGTACTTC
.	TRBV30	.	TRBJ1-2	CAWSITGYGYTF	TGTGCCTGGAGTATAACGGGCTATGGCTACACCTTC
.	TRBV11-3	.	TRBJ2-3	CASSLGTDTQYF	TGTGCCAGCAGCTTAGGCACAGATACGCAGTATTTT
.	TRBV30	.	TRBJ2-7	CAWSSRGTYEQYF	TGTGCCTGGAGTTCCCGGGGTACCTACGAGCAGTACTTC
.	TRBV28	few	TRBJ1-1	CASSAQPYTEAFF	TGTGCCAGCAGTGCGCAGCCCTACACTGAAGCTTTCTTT
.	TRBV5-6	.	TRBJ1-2	CASSPTRGNYGYTF	TGTGCCAGCAGCCCGACCAGGGGTAACTATGGCTACACCTTC
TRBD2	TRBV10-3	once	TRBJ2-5	CAISESGTSGQETQYF	TGTGCCATCAGTGAGTCCGGGACTAGCGGGCAAGAGACCCAGTACTTC
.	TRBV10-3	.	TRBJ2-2	CAISRGTSNTGELFF	TGTGCCATCAGTCGCGGGACATCGAACACCGGGGAGCTGTTTTTT
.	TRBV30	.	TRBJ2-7	CAWSRGGMYF	TGTGCCTGGAGTCGTGGAGGCATGTACTTC
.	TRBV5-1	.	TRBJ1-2	CASSLDGPNYGYTF	TGCGCCAGCAGCTTGGACGGACCTAACTATGGCTACACCTTC
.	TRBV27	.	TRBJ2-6	CASSVSGANVLTF	TGTGCCAGCAGTGTCTCTGGGGCCAACGTCCTGACTTTC
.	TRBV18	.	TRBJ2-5	CASSPPPGETQYF	TGTGCCAGCTCACCACCGCCGGGAGAGACCCAGTACTTC
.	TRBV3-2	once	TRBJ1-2	CASPRGYTF	TGTGCCAGCCCAAGGGGCTACACCTTC